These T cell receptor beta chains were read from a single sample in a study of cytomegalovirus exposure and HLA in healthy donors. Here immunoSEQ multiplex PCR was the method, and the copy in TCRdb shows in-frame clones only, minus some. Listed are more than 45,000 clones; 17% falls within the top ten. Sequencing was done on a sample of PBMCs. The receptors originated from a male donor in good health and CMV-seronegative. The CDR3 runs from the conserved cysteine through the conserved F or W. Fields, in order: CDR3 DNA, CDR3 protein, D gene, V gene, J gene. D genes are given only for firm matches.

CDR3 DNA: TGTGCCAGCAGACCCCCGGTGGACAGGGAAGCTTTCTTT; CDR3 protein: CASRPPVDREAFF; D gene: TRBD1; V gene: TRBV9; J gene: TRBJ1-1
CDR3 DNA: TGTGCCAGCAGCTCCACAGGGGCACGGCAAGAGACCCAGTACTTC; CDR3 protein: CASSSTGARQETQYF; D gene: TRBD1; V gene: TRBV2; J gene: TRBJ2-5
CDR3 DNA: TGTGCCATCAGTTCGGGACAGGTTAACACCGGGGAGCTGTTTTTT; CDR3 protein: CAISSGQVNTGELFF; D gene: TRBD1; V gene: TRBV10-3; J gene: TRBJ2-2
CDR3 DNA: TGTGCCAGCAGCTTAGCCCAATCTGGAAACACCATATATTTT; CDR3 protein: CASSLAQSGNTIYF; D gene: .; V gene: TRBV7-2; J gene: TRBJ1-3
CDR3 DNA: TGTGCCACCAGCAGAGCGCCCAGGGGCTCCTACGAGCAGTACTTC; CDR3 protein: CATSRAPRGSYEQYF; D gene: .; V gene: TRBV15; J gene: TRBJ2-7
CDR3 DNA: TGTGCCAGCTCAGGAGGACAGGACGATCAGCCCCAGCATTTT; CDR3 protein: CASSGGQDDQPQHF; D gene: TRBD1; V gene: TRBV18; J gene: TRBJ1-5
CDR3 DNA: TGTGCCAGCACTAGAACCTCAGAGGACACCATATATTTT; CDR3 protein: CASTRTSEDTIYF; D gene: .; V gene: TRBV6-5; J gene: TRBJ1-3
CDR3 DNA: TGTGCCAGCACTCCTTGGGGGACTGAGAATTCACCCCTCCACTTT; CDR3 protein: CASTPWGTENSPLHF; D gene: .; V gene: TRBV6-6; J gene: TRBJ1-6
CDR3 DNA: TGTGCCAGCAGTTCCGGGACAGGGTTAACCTACGAGCAGTACTTC; CDR3 protein: CASSSGTGLTYEQYF; D gene: TRBD1; V gene: TRBV6-5; J gene: TRBJ2-7
CDR3 DNA: TGTGCCTGGAGTGGAGACACGGAGGGCACTGAAGCTTTCTTT; CDR3 protein: CAWSGDTEGTEAFF; D gene: .; V gene: TRBV30; J gene: TRBJ1-1
CDR3 DNA: TGTGCCAGCAGCGTAGTCCCTACGGACGGGGGGTCGGAGGGCTACACCTTC; CDR3 protein: CASSVVPTDGGSEGYTF; D gene: .; V gene: TRBV9; J gene: TRBJ1-2
CDR3 DNA: TGTGCCAGCAGCTTAGTGGGCAAAACTGGAAACACCATATATTTT; CDR3 protein: CASSLVGKTGNTIYF; D gene: .; V gene: TRBV7-8; J gene: TRBJ1-3
CDR3 DNA: TGCAGCGACGGACAGGGCCATGGCTACACCTTC; CDR3 protein: CSDGQGHGYTF; D gene: TRBD1; V gene: TRBV29-1; J gene: TRBJ1-2
CDR3 DNA: TGTGCCAGCAGCGTAGCTACTCGAGAGCGACGGCAGCAGTTCTTC; CDR3 protein: CASSVATRERRQQFF; D gene: .; V gene: TRBV9; J gene: TRBJ2-1
CDR3 DNA: TGTGCCAGCAGCGTAGGGGACACAGAGACCCAGTACTTC; CDR3 protein: CASSVGDTETQYF; D gene: .; V gene: TRBV9; J gene: TRBJ2-5
CDR3 DNA: TGTGCCTGGAGTGTGATAGCCATCACAGATACGCAGTATTTT; CDR3 protein: CAWSVIAITDTQYF; D gene: .; V gene: TRBV30; J gene: TRBJ2-3
CDR3 DNA: TGTGCCAGCAGTGTACCGGCTAGCTCTGCCAATGAGCAGTTCTTC; CDR3 protein: CASSVPASSANEQFF; D gene: .; V gene: TRBV2; J gene: TRBJ2-1
CDR3 DNA: TGTGCCAGCAGCGTATTGGCGGGGGCCTACGAGCAGTACTTC; CDR3 protein: CASSVLAGAYEQYF; D gene: TRBD2; V gene: TRBV9; J gene: TRBJ2-7
CDR3 DNA: TGTGCCTGGAGTACCGGGGAAACTGAAGCTTTCTTT; CDR3 protein: CAWSTGETEAFF; D gene: .; V gene: TRBV30; J gene: TRBJ1-1
CDR3 DNA: TGTGCCAGCAGCCCCTCATCGACAGGTGTTGTTCTTGGAGCTAATGAAAAACTGTTTTTT; CDR3 protein: CASSPSSTGVVLGANEKLFF; D gene: .; V gene: TRBV5-5; J gene: TRBJ1-4
CDR3 DNA: TGTGCCAGCAGCTTAGCTGACAGGGGATTGTACGAGCAGTACTTC; CDR3 protein: CASSLADRGLYEQYF; D gene: TRBD1; V gene: TRBV7-2; J gene: TRBJ2-7
CDR3 DNA: TGTGCCAGCAGCACCAGAACAGGGGGCAGCAATCAGCCCCAGCATTTT; CDR3 protein: CASSTRTGGSNQPQHF; D gene: TRBD1; V gene: TRBV7-8; J gene: TRBJ1-5
CDR3 DNA: TGTGCCAGTAGTATTTACCCTGACAGGGGGTCTGGCTACACCTTC; CDR3 protein: CASSIYPDRGSGYTF; D gene: TRBD1; V gene: TRBV19; J gene: TRBJ1-2
CDR3 DNA: TGTGCCAGCAGCCTTGGCCCAAATTCACCCCTCCACTTT; CDR3 protein: CASSLGPNSPLHF; D gene: .; V gene: TRBV5-4; J gene: TRBJ1-6
CDR3 DNA: TGTGCCAGTAGTATAACGGCGGTCCTAGAGACCCAGTACTTC; CDR3 protein: CASSITAVLETQYF; D gene: .; V gene: TRBV19; J gene: TRBJ2-5
CDR3 DNA: TGCGCCAGCAGCCCTGGGACTAGCGGGGTCGAGACCCAGTACTTC; CDR3 protein: CASSPGTSGVETQYF; D gene: TRBD2; V gene: TRBV5-1; J gene: TRBJ2-5
CDR3 DNA: TGTGCCAGCAAGAAGGAAGGGGGCACTGAAGCTTTCTTT; CDR3 protein: CASKKEGGTEAFF; D gene: .; V gene: TRBV9; J gene: TRBJ1-1
CDR3 DNA: TGTGCCAGCAGCCCGCAAAGCGGGGGCTCCACAGATACGCAGTATTTT; CDR3 protein: CASSPQSGGSTDTQYF; D gene: TRBD2; V gene: TRBV4-2; J gene: TRBJ2-3
CDR3 DNA: TGTGCCAGCAGCTCAGACGGAGGGGAAGGCACTAAGAACTATGGCTACACCTTC; CDR3 protein: CASSSDGGEGTKNYGYTF; D gene: .; V gene: TRBV13; J gene: TRBJ1-2
CDR3 DNA: TGTGCCAGTAGCCGAGACCCCCGAAAAGCAGGGCGGGGGGGCTACGAGCAGTACTTC; CDR3 protein: CASSRDPRKAGRGGYEQYF; D gene: TRBD2; V gene: TRBV19; J gene: TRBJ2-7
CDR3 DNA: TGTGCCAGCAGTCCCACTAGCGGGGGGCCCAACACCGGGGAGCTGTTTTTT; CDR3 protein: CASSPTSGGPNTGELFF; D gene: TRBD2; V gene: TRBV7-9; J gene: TRBJ2-2
CDR3 DNA: TGTGCCAGCAGTTACCAGCAGGTGTATTCACCCCTCCACTTT; CDR3 protein: CASSYQQVYSPLHF; D gene: .; V gene: TRBV6-5; J gene: TRBJ1-6
CDR3 DNA: TGTGCCAGCAGTGAGTTCGGGACAGCGCGTGAAAAACTGTTTTTT; CDR3 protein: CASSEFGTAREKLFF; D gene: TRBD1; V gene: TRBV2; J gene: TRBJ1-4
CDR3 DNA: TGTGCCAGCAGCCAAGGACTAGCGGACACAGATACGCAGTATTTT; CDR3 protein: CASSQGLADTDTQYF; D gene: TRBD2; V gene: TRBV4-2; J gene: TRBJ2-3
CDR3 DNA: TGTGCCAGCAGCCCTGGGACAGGACCTAATTCACCCCTCCACTTT; CDR3 protein: CASSPGTGPNSPLHF; D gene: TRBD1; V gene: TRBV6-5; J gene: TRBJ1-6
CDR3 DNA: TGTGCCAGCAGTGATGGACAGGGCTATGGCTACACCTTC; CDR3 protein: CASSDGQGYGYTF; D gene: TRBD1; V gene: TRBV9; J gene: TRBJ1-2
CDR3 DNA: TGCAGCGTTGACAATAATGAAAAACTGTTTTTT; CDR3 protein: CSVDNNEKLFF; D gene: .; V gene: TRBV29-1; J gene: TRBJ1-4
CDR3 DNA: TGCGCCAGCAGCCACGGACCTCAGGGTGGGGCCAACGTCCTGACTTTC; CDR3 protein: CASSHGPQGGANVLTF; D gene: .; V gene: TRBV4-3; J gene: TRBJ2-6
CDR3 DNA: TGCGCCAGCAGTGACAGGGGGCGCCTTCTCGAGCAGTACTTC; CDR3 protein: CASSDRGRLLEQYF; D gene: TRBD1; V gene: TRBV5-1; J gene: TRBJ2-7
CDR3 DNA: TGTGCCTGGAGTCGAGGACAGCCGAACACCATATATTTT; CDR3 protein: CAWSRGQPNTIYF; D gene: .; V gene: TRBV30; J gene: TRBJ1-3
CDR3 DNA: TGTGCCAGCAGTGAGGCTAGCGGGGGGTTAGATACGCAGTATTTT; CDR3 protein: CASSEASGGLDTQYF; D gene: TRBD2; V gene: TRBV6-4; J gene: TRBJ2-3
CDR3 DNA: TGTGCCAGCAGCAGCACAGGGCCAGATACGCAGTATTTT; CDR3 protein: CASSSTGPDTQYF; D gene: .; V gene: TRBV6-5; J gene: TRBJ2-3
CDR3 DNA: TGTGCCAGCAGCCAATACGGGGATCAGCCCCAGCATTTT; CDR3 protein: CASSQYGDQPQHF; D gene: .; V gene: TRBV14; J gene: TRBJ1-5
CDR3 DNA: TGTGCCAGCAGCTTGGCCAATCCCAGACAGGCGGGTGGCTACACCTTC; CDR3 protein: CASSLANPRQAGGYTF; D gene: .; V gene: TRBV5-4; J gene: TRBJ1-2
CDR3 DNA: TGCAGCGTTATGCCGGGACAGGGGTATAGGAGCTATGGCTACACCTTC; CDR3 protein: CSVMPGQGYRSYGYTF; D gene: TRBD1; V gene: TRBV29-1; J gene: TRBJ1-2
CDR3 DNA: TGTGCCAGCAGCTTGCGGGTTAGCGGGGGGGCCAGCTCCTACGAGCAGTACTTC; CDR3 protein: CASSLRVSGGASSYEQYF; D gene: TRBD2; V gene: TRBV5-6; J gene: TRBJ2-7
CDR3 DNA: TGTGCCAGCTCGGTGACAGGAGATTATGGCTACACCTTC; CDR3 protein: CASSVTGDYGYTF; D gene: .; V gene: TRBV6-1; J gene: TRBJ1-2
CDR3 DNA: TGTGCCAGCAGTGTCGTTAGCGGGGACAATGAGCAGTTCTTC; CDR3 protein: CASSVVSGDNEQFF; D gene: TRBD2; V gene: TRBV6-1; J gene: TRBJ2-1
CDR3 DNA: TGTGCCAGCAGTGACGAGCGGGGCGGGGGCAATGAGCAGTTCTTC; CDR3 protein: CASSDERGGGNEQFF; D gene: TRBD2; V gene: TRBV6-4; J gene: TRBJ2-1
CDR3 DNA: TGCGCCAGCAGCTTTAGGGGCTACAATGAGCAGTTCTTC; CDR3 protein: CASSFRGYNEQFF; D gene: .; V gene: TRBV4-1; J gene: TRBJ2-1
CDR3 DNA: TGTGCCAGCAGCTTAGCTAGCGGGGCCGATACGCAGTATTTT; CDR3 protein: CASSLASGADTQYF; D gene: TRBD2; V gene: TRBV7-6; J gene: TRBJ2-3
CDR3 DNA: TGCGCCAGCAGCCAAGATAGGGGGGGGGCCAACGTCCTGACTTTC; CDR3 protein: CASSQDRGGANVLTF; D gene: .; V gene: TRBV4-1; J gene: TRBJ2-6
CDR3 DNA: TGTGCCAGCAGCTTAGGTGGCGGGGGTACAGATACGCAGTATTTT; CDR3 protein: CASSLGGGGTDTQYF; D gene: TRBD2; V gene: TRBV13; J gene: TRBJ2-3
CDR3 DNA: TGTGCCAGCAGCCCCTCAGTCCACTATGGCTACACCTTC; CDR3 protein: CASSPSVHYGYTF; D gene: .; V gene: TRBV11-2; J gene: TRBJ1-2
CDR3 DNA: TGTGCCAGTAGTATAGATCTCGGCAATCAGCCCCAGCATTTT; CDR3 protein: CASSIDLGNQPQHF; D gene: .; V gene: TRBV19; J gene: TRBJ1-5
CDR3 DNA: TGTGCCACCAGCAGAGTTGGTGGCAGGGGATTGGGAGATACGCAGTATTTT; CDR3 protein: CATSRVGGRGLGDTQYF; D gene: .; V gene: TRBV15; J gene: TRBJ2-3
CDR3 DNA: TGTGCCAGCAGCTCTGGATTCACAGTATATCAGCCCCAGCATTTT; CDR3 protein: CASSSGFTVYQPQHF; D gene: .; V gene: TRBV7-8; J gene: TRBJ1-5